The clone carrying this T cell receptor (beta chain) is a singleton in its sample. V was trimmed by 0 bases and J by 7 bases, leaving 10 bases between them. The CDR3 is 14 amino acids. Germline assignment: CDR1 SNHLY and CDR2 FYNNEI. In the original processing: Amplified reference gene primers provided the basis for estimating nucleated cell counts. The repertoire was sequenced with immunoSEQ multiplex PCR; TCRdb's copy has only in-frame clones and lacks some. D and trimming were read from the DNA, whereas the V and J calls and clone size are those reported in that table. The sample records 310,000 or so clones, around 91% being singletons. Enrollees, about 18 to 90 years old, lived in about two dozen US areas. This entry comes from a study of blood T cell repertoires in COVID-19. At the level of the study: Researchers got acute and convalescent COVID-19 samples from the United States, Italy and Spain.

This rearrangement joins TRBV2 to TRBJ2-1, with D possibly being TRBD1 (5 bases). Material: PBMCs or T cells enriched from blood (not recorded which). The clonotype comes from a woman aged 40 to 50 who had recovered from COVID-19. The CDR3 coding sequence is TGTGCCAGCAGTGAAGCGCTTGGGGCAAATGAGCAGTTCTTC. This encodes CASSEALGANEQFF.